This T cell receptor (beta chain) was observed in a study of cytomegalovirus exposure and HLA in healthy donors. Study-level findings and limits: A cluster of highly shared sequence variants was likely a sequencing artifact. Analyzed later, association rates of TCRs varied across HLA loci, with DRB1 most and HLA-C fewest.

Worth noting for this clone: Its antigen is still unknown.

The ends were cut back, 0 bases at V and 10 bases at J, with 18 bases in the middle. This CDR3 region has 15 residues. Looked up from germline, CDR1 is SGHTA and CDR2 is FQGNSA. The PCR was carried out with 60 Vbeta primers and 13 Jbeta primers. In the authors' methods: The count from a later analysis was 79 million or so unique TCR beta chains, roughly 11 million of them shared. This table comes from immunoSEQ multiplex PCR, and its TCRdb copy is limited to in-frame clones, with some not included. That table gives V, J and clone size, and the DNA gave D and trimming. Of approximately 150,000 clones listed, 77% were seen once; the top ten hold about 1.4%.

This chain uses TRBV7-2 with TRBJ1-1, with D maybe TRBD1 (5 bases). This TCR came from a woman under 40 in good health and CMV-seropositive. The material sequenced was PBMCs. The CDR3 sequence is CASSLAPQVPDGAFF. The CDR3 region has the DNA TGTGCCAGCAGCTTAGCCCCACAGGTTCCGGACGGAGCTTTCTTT. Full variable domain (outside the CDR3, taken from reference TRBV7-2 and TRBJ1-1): GAGVSQSPSNKVTEKGKDVELRCDPISGHTALYWYRQSLGQGLEFLIYFQGNSAPDKSGLPSDRFSAERTGGSVSTLTIQRTQQEDSAVYLCASSLAPQVPDGAFFGQGTRLTVV.